The 30 T cell receptor beta chains reported below all come from one sample, sequenced in a study of T cells in Graves' hyperthyroidism and ophthalmopathy (dated by TCRdb to between 2018 and 2021). The protocol used for the library was multiplex PCR. TCRdb records Illumina HiSeq 2000 as the sequencer. Amplification of TCR beta CDR3 regions was carried out from RNA transcripts. The first round of RT-PCR for the TCR CDR3 was performed with the HTBI primer set and the Qiagen OneStep RT-PCR kit. Using fastp trimming at Q25 and MiXCR clonotype assembly, TCRdb reanalyzed the public sequencing data and kept in-frame beta chains. For every CDR3 protein sequence, its rows merge into one entry that carries the most common genes and DNA. The sample contains hundreds of thousands of distinct CDR3 sequences, around 20% of them found a single time. Together, the top ten hold roughly 50% of the sample. The sequenced sample was blood. Receptors were obtained from a man aged 40-50 years with Graves' ophthalmopathy.

This clonotype has only a few counts. The chain joins TRBV27 to TRBJ1-5, with D uncertain. Germline V gene lookup returns CDR1 MNHEY and CDR2 SMNVEV (reference sequence). Trimming removed 8 bases from V and 2 bases from J, with 7 bases in between. The CDR3 has 12 amino acids. CDR3 nucleotides: TGTGCCAGCGGTGGAGGCAATCAGCCCCAGCATTTT. This encodes CASGGGNQPQHF.

The genes are TRBV11-3 and TRBJ1-4; D unclear. The CDR3 loop spans 16 amino acids. The V gene lost 10 bases and the J gene lost 6 bases, with 24 bases spanning the gap. Germline assignment: CDR1 SGHNT and CDR2 YENEEA. Here the CDR3 reads CATLTWGGGLDEKLFF. The CDR3 bases are TGTGCCACACTAACCTGGGGTGGAGGGCTCGATGAAAAACTGTTTTTT.

Only one count was recorded for this clonotype. A much bigger clone sits one base away, suggesting this may be a read error. The rearrangement uses TRBV9 and TRBJ1-1; D gene unclear. The CDR3 is 13 residues long. Germline CDR1 is SGDLS and CDR2 is YYNGEE. CDR3 sequence reads: CTSSVLMNTEAFF. The CDR3, as DNA: TGTACCAGCAGCGTACTGATGAACACTGAAGCTTTCTTT.

This clonotype was recorded many times. This chain joins TRBV3-1 and TRBJ1-5; D perhaps matches TRBD1 (5 bases). The CDR3 has 15 residues. The V gene lost 4 bases and the J gene lost 7 bases, with 17 bases spanning the gap. The germline V gene encodes CDR1 LGHDT and CDR2 YNNKEL (reference sequence). The CDR3 is CASSPHWGARQPQHF. CDR3 in DNA: TGTGCCAGCAGCCCCCACTGGGGCGCGAGGCAGCCCCAGCATTTT.

This clonotype was found a few times. CDR3 DNA sequence: TGTGCCAGCAGCTCCGCGGACATCAGCTCAGACACTGAAGCTTTCTTT. This codes for CASSSADISSDTEAFF. J is TRBJ1-1 and V is TRBV13, with D possibly being TRBD1 (5 bases). CDR3 length: 16 amino acids. Germline CDR1 PRHDT, CDR2 FYEKMQ (reference sequence). V lost 4 bases and J lost 3, with 18 bases in between. The variable domain in full, completed from reference TRBV13 and TRBJ1-1, reads AAGVIQSPRHLIKEKRETATLKCYPIPRHDTVYWYQQGPGQDPQFLISFYEKMQSDKGSIPDRFSAQQFSDYHSELNMSSLELGDSALYFCASSSADISSDTEAFFGQGTRLTVV.

In this sample, this clonotype turned up once. This chain links TRBV7-2 with TRBJ2-1, with D unclear. In germline, CDR1 is SGHTA, CDR2 FQGNSA. This CDR3 contains 14 residues. Trimming shortened V by 6 bases and J by 1 base, and 10 bases separated the two germline ends. CDR3 region: CASSATGSYNEQFF. The CDR3 coding sequence is TGTGCCAGCAGTGCCACCGGGTCCTACAATGAGCAGTTCTTC.

This clonotype was seen repeatedly, ten times or more. CDR3 protein: CASRDPPSYEQYF. In DNA, the CDR3 is TGTGCCAGCAGAGACCCTCCAAGCTACGAGCAGTACTTC. The rearrangement links TRBV6-1 to TRBJ2-7; D gene ambiguous. The CDR3 is 13 residues long. Germline CDR1 reads MNHNS; CDR2 reads SASEGT. V was shortened by 6 bases and J by 3 bases, with 12 bases between the two germline ends.

V gene TRBV6-2 or TRBV6-3 combines with J gene TRBJ2-4; tentatively, D is TRBD1 (6 bases). The CDR3 is made up of 14 amino acids. Germline loops: CDR1 MNHEY, CDR2 SVGEGT. V was pared by 6 bases and J by 3 bases, with 12 bases between. Here the CDR3 DNA reads TGTGCCAGCAGAGCGACAGGCGACAAAAACATTCAGTACTTC. Translating gives CASRATGDKNIQYF.

This clonotype was recorded a few times. The chain employs TRBV20-1 and TRBJ1-5, with D perhaps TRBD1 (5 bases). CDR1 is DFQATT, CDR2 SNEGSKA, per germline (reference sequence). Trimming stripped 5 bases from V and 3 bases from J, with 14 bases between. The CDR3 is made up of 14 amino acids. CDR3 residues: CSAVGTQFNQPQHF. CDR3 DNA sequence: TGCAGTGCTGTCGGGACTCAGTTCAATCAGCCCCAGCATTTT.

The chain has TRBV11-2 and TRBJ2-1; 16 nucleotides match TRBD2. The junction had 19 bases not matched to a gene; V was cut back by 8 bases and J by 9 bases. The V gene's germline CDR1 is SGHAT and CDR2 FQNNGV. The CDR3 consists of 19 residues. CDR3 in amino acids: CASGYPPTGTSGRASEQFF. CDR3 in DNA: TGTGCCAGCGGATACCCCCCTACCGGGACTAGCGGGAGGGCCAGTGAGCAGTTCTTC.

The chain recombines TRBV9 with TRBJ2-1; TRBD2 might be the D (7 bases). CDR1 is SGDLS and CDR2 is YYNGEE in the germline V gene. Trimming shortened V by 0 bases and J by 7 bases, and 11 bases separated the two germline ends. This CDR3 is 14 amino acids long. CDR3 nucleotides: TGTGCCAGCAGCGTAGCTGCGGGGGCTAATGAGCAGTTCTTC. Translated: CASSVAAGANEQFF. The full variable domain, in which reference TRBV9 and TRBJ2-1 provide the parts outside the CDR3, is DSGVTQTPKHLITATGQRVTLRCSPRSGDLSVYWYQQSLDQGLQFLIQYYNGEERAKGNILERFSAQQFPDLHSELNLSSLELGDSALYFCASSVAAGANEQFFGPGTRLTVL.

The V call is TRBV7-9, the J call TRBJ2-1; D possibly corresponds to TRBD2 (7 bases). The CDR3 sequence is 14 residues long. Germline lookup yields CDR1 SEHNR and CDR2 FQNEAQ (reference sequence). V was pared by 5 bases and J by 8 bases, with 16 bases between. Written as DNA, the CDR3 is TGTGCCAGCAGCCCGTGGGGGGGCGCCGATGAGCAGTTCTTC. Amino acids: CASSPWGGADEQFF.

In regard to this clonotype: The junction departs from germline at one end; a sequencing error may be responsible. The rearrangement links TRBV11-2 to TRBJ2-5, with 10 positions matching TRBD2. Germline V gene lookup returns CDR1 SGHAT and CDR2 FQNNGV. The CDR3 covers 15 residues. The CDR3 loop reads CASSFGLAAQGTQYF. CDR3 in DNA: TGTGCCAGCAGCTTTGGACTAGCGGCCCAAGGGACCCAGTACTTC.

The sample holds a few counts of this clonotype. This CDR3 reads CASSLTGLMNEQFF. The DNA of the CDR3 is TGTGCCAGCAGCTTGACGGGTCTTATGAATGAGCAGTTCTTC. The chain recombines TRBV5-5 with TRBJ2-1; D gene ambiguous. CDR1 SGHKS and CDR2 YYEKEE come from the germline V gene (reference sequence). Trimming stripped 1 base from V and 7 bases from J, with 12 bases between. CDR3 length: 14 residues. The full variable domain, completed using reference TRBV5-5 and TRBJ2-1, is DAGVTQSPTHLIKTRGQQVTLRCSPISGHKSVSWYQQVLGQGPQFIFQYYEKEERGRGNFPDRFSARQFPNYSSELNVNALLLGDSALYLCASSLTGLMNEQFFGPGTRLTVL.

The sample holds many counts of this clonotype. J is TRBJ2-3 and V is TRBV11-2; TRBD2 aligns across 8 bases. V shed 5 bases, J shed 3 bases, and the junction held 10 bases outside the gene matches. Germline V gene data show CDR1 as SGHAT and CDR2 as FQNNGV. CDR3 length: 16 amino acids. CDR3 protein: CASSRTGSGGTDTQYF. Here the CDR3 DNA reads TGTGCCAGCAGCCGAACGGGCAGCGGGGGAACAGATACGCAGTATTTT.

Worth noting for this clonotype: A read error is possible here, since a much larger clone lies one base away. This chain joins TRBV30 and TRBJ2-3; 7 nucleotides agree with TRBD1. Unmatched junction bases numbered 7, after V lost 8 bases and J lost 2 bases. The CDR3 runs to 13 residues. The germline CDR1 and CDR2 sequences are GTSNPN and SVGIG (reference sequence). The CDR3 reads CARGDRVTDTQYF. In DNA, the CDR3 is TGTGCCCGGGGAGACAGGGTCACAGATACGCAGTATTTT.

Concerning this clonotype itself: A read error is possible here, since a much larger clone lies one base away. The gene calls are TRBV3-1 and TRBJ2-1, with D perhaps being TRBD1 or TRBD2 (5 bases each). The germline gives CDR1 LGHDT, CDR2 YNNKEL (reference sequence). The CDR3 contains 18 residues. The CDR3 region is CASSQASTLWGSYSEQFF. As DNA, the CDR3 is TGTGCCAGCAGCCAAGCCTCCACACTTTGGGGGTCCTACAGTGAGCAGTTCTTC.

The chain employs TRBV5-1 and TRBJ1-1, with 8 positions matching TRBD1. This CDR3 contains 15 residues. Germline V CDR1 and CDR2: SGHRS, YFSETQ. Losses at the gene ends were 4 bases for V and 3 bases for J; bases not matched to a gene: 8. CDR3 coding DNA: TGCGCCAGCAGCGGATGGACAGGGATCTACACTGAAGCTTTCTTT. Its translation is CASSGWTGIYTEAFF.

This clonotype was observed a handful of times. The V and J genes are TRBV4-2 and TRBJ2-3, with 10 nucleotides matching TRBD2. This CDR3 comprises 17 residues. Germline CDR1 reads LGHNA; CDR2 reads YNFKEQ. The J segment lost 4 bases and the V segment lost 0 bases, leaving 7 bases of the junction unmatched. This CDR3 is CASSQEVASGRADTQYF. In DNA, the CDR3 is TGTGCCAGCAGCCAAGAGGTGGCTAGCGGGAGAGCAGATACGCAGTATTTT.

This clonotype appeared many times. The chain is built from TRBV2 and TRBJ2-7; D is uncertain. This CDR3 has 15 amino acids. Germline-derived CDR1 and CDR2 are SNHLY and FYNNEI. V was clipped by 2 bases and J by 0 bases, with 11 bases between them. The CDR3 protein is CASSESALLSYEQYF. The CDR3 DNA sequence: TGTGCCAGCAGTGAATCGGCCCTTCTCTCCTACGAGCAGTACTTC.

This clonotype has just a few counts. The gene calls are TRBV9 and TRBJ2-1, with 7 nucleotides matching TRBD1. CDR3 length: 14 residues. Germline V gene sequence: CDR1 SGDLS, CDR2 YYNGEE. After removal of 2 bases from V and 7 bases from J, the junction contained 6 bases not matched to a gene. The CDR3 coding sequence is TGTGCCAGCAGCGTCAAGGGGGCCCTAAATGAGCAGTTCTTC. It codes for CASSVKGALNEQFF.

This chain links TRBV9 with TRBJ2-7; 9 positions agree with TRBD2. Germline V gene sequence: CDR1 SGDLS, CDR2 YYNGEE. CDR3 length: 14 residues. The V gene end was trimmed by 2 bases and the J gene end by 5 bases; junction bases not matched to a gene: 5. In nucleotides, the CDR3 is TGTGCCAGCAGCGTGAAGCTAGCGGGAAACGAGCAGTACTTC. The encoded protein is CASSVKLAGNEQYF.

This clonotype was seen a few times. The V and J genes are TRBV29-1 and TRBJ2-7, with TRBD1 matching 10 bases. This CDR3 is built from 14 residues. CDR1 is SQVTM and CDR2 is ANQGSEA in the germline V gene. V lost 4 bases and J lost 0; bases outside the gene matches: 3. The chain's CDR3 is CSVGGTGVSYEQYF. The CDR3 DNA sequence: TGCAGCGTTGGCGGGACAGGGGTCTCCTACGAGCAGTACTTC.

The chain carries TRBV11-2 and TRBJ2-7, with D possibly matching TRBD1 (6 bases). This CDR3 is built from 15 residues. The germline V gene encodes CDR1 SGHAT and CDR2 FQNNGV. V was pared by 0 bases and J by 6 bases, with 15 bases between. This CDR3 reads CASSLDSRDMVEQYF. The CDR3 DNA reads TGTGCCAGCAGCTTAGATTCCCGGGACATGGTCGAGCAGTACTTC.

The V call is TRBV7-3, the J call TRBJ1-5, with D tentatively TRBD1 (5 bases). V lost 4 bases to trimming and J lost 0 bases, with 13 bases between them. Germline lookup yields CDR1 SGHTA and CDR2 FQGTGA. This CDR3 has 16 residues. CDR3 loop: CASSSPQGFSNQPQHF. CDR3 in DNA: TGTGCCAGCAGCTCACCCCAGGGATTTAGCAATCAGCCCCAGCATTTT.

This clonotype was seen a handful of times. V and J are TRBV20-1 and TRBJ1-5, with no clear D. Trimming took off 5 bases at V and 4 bases at J, with 12 bases between the two ends. Germline values: CDR1 DFQATT, CDR2 SNEGSKA (reference sequence). CDR3 length: 13 residues. CDR3 in amino acids: CSAQASLNQPQHF. CDR3 sequence (DNA): TGCAGTGCTCAGGCGTCACTGAATCAGCCCCAGCATTTT.

This clonotype was observed a few times. V usage is TRBV20-1 and J usage is TRBJ2-1; D may correspond to TRBD1 or TRBD2 (5 bases each). Germline CDR1 DFQATT, CDR2 SNEGSKA (reference sequence). This CDR3 comprises 14 residues. V was trimmed by 5 bases and J by 1 base, leaving 12 bases between them. DNA of the CDR3: TGCAGTGCTTCGGGACCCCCATCCTACAATGAGCAGTTCTTC. It encodes CSASGPPSYNEQFF.

This chain connects TRBV9 to TRBJ2-1; 15 bases are a match to TRBD2. Germline CDR1 reads SGDLS; CDR2 reads YYNGEE. V lost 0 bases and J lost 9; bases outside the gene matches: 16. CDR3 length equals 20 residues. Written as DNA, the CDR3 is TGTGCCAGCAGCGTAGCCCTAGGGACTAGCGGGGGGACGGAAAGTAGTGAGCAGTTCTTC. Translation gives CASSVALGTSGGTESSEQFF.

This clonotype was counted many times. The V and J genes are TRBV5-1 and TRBJ2-1, with 8 bases lining up with TRBD1. V lost 0 bases, J lost 9 bases, and 8 bases stayed unmatched. CDR3 length: 15 amino acids. Per the germline V gene, CDR1 is SGHRS and CDR2 is YFSETQ. The CDR3 region has the DNA TGCGCCAGCAGCTTGGACAGGGGGTTGAACGGTGAGCAGTTCTTC. Amino acid sequence: CASSLDRGLNGEQFF.

This clonotype was seen a few times. The chain uses TRBV27 and TRBJ1-2; perhaps TRBD1 as D (5 bases). The germline V and J ends were trimmed by 7 bases and 1 base, with 16 bases remaining between them. CDR1 is MNHEY and CDR2 is SMNVEV in the germline V gene (reference sequence). CDR3 length: 15 amino acids. The CDR3 DNA reads as TGTGCCAGCACAAAGACCGGGGGGGTTAACTATGGCTACACCTTC. This encodes CASTKTGGVNYGYTF.